This T cell receptor beta chain is drawn from a study of blood T cell repertoires in COVID-19. Study-level background: Whether acute or convalescent, the COVID-19 samples came from the United States, Italy and Spain. T cells, B-cell-depleted T cells, or PBMCs provided the cDNA or gDNA that served as material.

In the authors' workflow: Estimated nucleated cell counts came from reference gene primer amplification. The data were produced by immunoSEQ multiplex PCR, yet TCRdb's version contains in-frame clones alone and is incomplete. That table supplies the V and J calls and clone size; D and trimming were determined from the DNA. The repertoire holds around 270,000 clones, around 89% seen once, with about 4.6% in the top ten. This CDR3 has 15 amino acids. Losses at the gene ends were 5 bases for V and 8 bases for J; bases not matched to a gene: 10. Germline CDR1 and CDR2: LNHDA and SQIVND (reference sequence).

Material: peripheral blood. V and J are TRBV19 and TRBJ1-4, with 8 bases that match TRBD1. The TCR comes from a man aged 40-49 years with acute or convalescent COVID-19. The CDR3 spells CASSAQGAQWEKLFF. Written as DNA, the CDR3 is TGTGCCAGTAGTGCGCAGGGGGCGCAATGGGAAAAACTGTTTTTT.